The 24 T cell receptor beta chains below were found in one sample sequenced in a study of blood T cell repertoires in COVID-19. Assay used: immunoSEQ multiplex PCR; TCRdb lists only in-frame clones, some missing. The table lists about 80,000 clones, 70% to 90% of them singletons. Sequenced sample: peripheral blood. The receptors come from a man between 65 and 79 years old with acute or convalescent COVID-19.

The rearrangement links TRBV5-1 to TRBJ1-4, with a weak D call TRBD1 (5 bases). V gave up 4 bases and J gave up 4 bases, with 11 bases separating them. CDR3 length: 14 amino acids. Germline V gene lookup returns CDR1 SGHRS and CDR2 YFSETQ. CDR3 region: CASSPGGGNEKLFF. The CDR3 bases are TGCGCCAGCAGCCCGGGGGGAGGTAATGAAAAACTGTTTTTT.

CDR3 amino acids: CASSEGAGTGGEQYF. CDR3 DNA: TGTGCCAGCAGTGAAGGGGCTGGGACAGGGGGCGAGCAGTACTTC. The gene calls are TRBV2 and TRBJ2-7, with TRBD1 matching 11 bases. Trimming cost V 1 base and J 6 bases; bases outside gene matches: 5. Per germline, CDR1 SNHLY and CDR2 FYNNEI. The CDR3 covers 15 residues.

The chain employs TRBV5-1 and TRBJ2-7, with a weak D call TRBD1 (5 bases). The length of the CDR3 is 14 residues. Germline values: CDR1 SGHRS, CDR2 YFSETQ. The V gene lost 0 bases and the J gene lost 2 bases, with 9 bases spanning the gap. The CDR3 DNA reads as TGCGCCAGCAGCTTGGAGGGGCCTACCTACGAGCAGTACTTC. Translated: CASSLEGPTYEQYF.

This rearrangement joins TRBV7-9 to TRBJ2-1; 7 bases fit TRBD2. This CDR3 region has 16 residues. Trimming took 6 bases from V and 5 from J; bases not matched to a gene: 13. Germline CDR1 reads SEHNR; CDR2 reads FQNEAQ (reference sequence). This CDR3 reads CASRRSDTGGNNEQFF. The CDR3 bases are TGTGCCAGCAGACGTAGCGATACCGGGGGGAACAATGAGCAGTTCTTC.

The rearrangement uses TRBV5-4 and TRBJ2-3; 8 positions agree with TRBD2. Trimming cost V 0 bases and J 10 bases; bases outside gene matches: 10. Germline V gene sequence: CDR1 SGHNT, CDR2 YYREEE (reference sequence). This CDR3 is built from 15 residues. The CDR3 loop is CASSLERAGGRAQYF. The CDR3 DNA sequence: TGTGCCAGCAGCTTGGAACGGGCGGGAGGAAGGGCGCAGTATTTT.

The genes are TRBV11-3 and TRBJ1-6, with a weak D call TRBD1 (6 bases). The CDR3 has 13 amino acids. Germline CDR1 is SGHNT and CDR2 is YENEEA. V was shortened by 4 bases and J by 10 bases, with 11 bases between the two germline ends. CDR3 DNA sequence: TGTGCCAGCAGCTCAGGGGTGCGATCACCCCTCCACTTT. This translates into CASSSGVRSPLHF.

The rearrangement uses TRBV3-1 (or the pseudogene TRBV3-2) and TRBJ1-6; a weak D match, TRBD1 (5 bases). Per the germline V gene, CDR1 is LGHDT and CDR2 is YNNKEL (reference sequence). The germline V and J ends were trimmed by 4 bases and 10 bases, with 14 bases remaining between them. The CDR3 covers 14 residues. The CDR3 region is CASSPTERTSPLHF. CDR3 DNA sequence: TGTGCCAGCAGCCCTACTGAGAGGACATCACCCCTCCACTTT.

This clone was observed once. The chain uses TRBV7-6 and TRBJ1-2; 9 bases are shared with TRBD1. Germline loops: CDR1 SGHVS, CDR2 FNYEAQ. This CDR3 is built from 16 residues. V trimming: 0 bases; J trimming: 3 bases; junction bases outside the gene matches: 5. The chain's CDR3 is CASSLARGTGHYGYTF. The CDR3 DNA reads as TGTGCCAGCAGCTTAGCAAGGGGGACAGGGCACTATGGCTACACCTTC.

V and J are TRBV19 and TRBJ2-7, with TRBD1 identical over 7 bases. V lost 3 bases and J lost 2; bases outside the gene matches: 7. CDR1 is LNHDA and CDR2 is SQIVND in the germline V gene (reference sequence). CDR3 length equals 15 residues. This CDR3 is CASSMKGAGTYEQYF. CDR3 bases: TGTGCCAGTAGTATGAAGGGGGCAGGGACCTACGAGCAGTACTTC.

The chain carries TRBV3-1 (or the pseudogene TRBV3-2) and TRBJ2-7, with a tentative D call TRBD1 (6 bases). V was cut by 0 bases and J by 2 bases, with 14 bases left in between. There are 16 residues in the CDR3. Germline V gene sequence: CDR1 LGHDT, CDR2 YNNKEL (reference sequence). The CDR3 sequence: CASSQESGTITYEQYF. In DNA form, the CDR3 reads TGTGCCAGCAGCCAAGAGTCCGGGACAATCACCTACGAGCAGTACTTC.

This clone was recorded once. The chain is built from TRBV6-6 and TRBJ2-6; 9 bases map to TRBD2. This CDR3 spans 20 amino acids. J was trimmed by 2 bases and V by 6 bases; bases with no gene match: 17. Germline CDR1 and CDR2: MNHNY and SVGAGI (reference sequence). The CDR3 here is CASSPRSSGSGAPGANVLTF. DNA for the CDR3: TGTGCCAGCAGCCCCCGGAGTAGCGGGAGTGGGGCTCCTGGGGCCAACGTCCTGACTTTC.

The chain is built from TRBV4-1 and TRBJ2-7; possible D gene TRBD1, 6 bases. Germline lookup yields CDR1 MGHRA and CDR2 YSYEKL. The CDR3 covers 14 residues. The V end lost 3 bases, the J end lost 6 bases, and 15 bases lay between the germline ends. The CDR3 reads CASSHGTFLVEQYF. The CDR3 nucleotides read TGCGCCAGCAGCCACGGGACATTTTTGGTCGAGCAGTACTTC.

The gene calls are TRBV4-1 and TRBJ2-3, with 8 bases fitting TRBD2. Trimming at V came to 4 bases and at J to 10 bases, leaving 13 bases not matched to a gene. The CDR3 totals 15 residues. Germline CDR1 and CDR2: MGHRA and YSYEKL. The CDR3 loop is CASSPPAAGREAQYF. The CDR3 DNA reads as TGCGCCAGCAGCCCCCCTGCCGCCGGGCGGGAGGCGCAGTATTTT.

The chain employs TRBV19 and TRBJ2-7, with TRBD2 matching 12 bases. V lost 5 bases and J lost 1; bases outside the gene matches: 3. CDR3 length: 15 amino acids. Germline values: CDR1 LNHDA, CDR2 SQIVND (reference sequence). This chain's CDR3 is CASSFGTSGSYEQYF. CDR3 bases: TGTGCCAGTAGTTTCGGGACTAGCGGGTCCTACGAGCAGTACTTC.

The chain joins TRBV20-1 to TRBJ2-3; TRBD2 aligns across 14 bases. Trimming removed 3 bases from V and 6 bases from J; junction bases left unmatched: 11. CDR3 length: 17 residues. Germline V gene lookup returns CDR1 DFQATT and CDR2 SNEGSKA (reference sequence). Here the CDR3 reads CSASSSRLAGGHDTQYF. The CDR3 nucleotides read TGCAGTGCTAGTTCCTCCCGACTAGCGGGAGGGCACGATACGCAGTATTTT.

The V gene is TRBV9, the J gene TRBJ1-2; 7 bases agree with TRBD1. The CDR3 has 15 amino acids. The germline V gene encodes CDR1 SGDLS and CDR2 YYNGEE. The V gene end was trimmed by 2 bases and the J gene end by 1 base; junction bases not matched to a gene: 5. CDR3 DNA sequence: TGTGCCAGCAGCGTCGGGACAGTGAATAACTATGGCTACACCTTC. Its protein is CASSVGTVNNYGYTF.

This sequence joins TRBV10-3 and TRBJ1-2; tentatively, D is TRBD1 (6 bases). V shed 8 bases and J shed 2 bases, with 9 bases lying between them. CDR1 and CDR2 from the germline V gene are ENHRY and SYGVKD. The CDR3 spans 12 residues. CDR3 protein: CAIGGQNYGYTF. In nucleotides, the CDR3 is TGTGCCATCGGAGGACAGAACTATGGCTACACCTTC.

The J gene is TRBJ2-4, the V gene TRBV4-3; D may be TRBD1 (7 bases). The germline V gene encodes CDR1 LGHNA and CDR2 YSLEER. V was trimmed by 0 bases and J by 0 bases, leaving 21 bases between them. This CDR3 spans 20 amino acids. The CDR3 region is CASSQDIGFRGTLAKNIQYF. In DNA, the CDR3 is TGCGCCAGCAGCCAAGACATCGGCTTCAGGGGGACTCTAGCCAAAAACATTCAGTACTTC.

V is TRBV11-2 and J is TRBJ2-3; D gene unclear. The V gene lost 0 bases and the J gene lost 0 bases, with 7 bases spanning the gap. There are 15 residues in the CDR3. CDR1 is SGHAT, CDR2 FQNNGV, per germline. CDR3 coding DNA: TGTGCCAGCAGCTTAGATCCGACTAGCACAGATACGCAGTATTTT. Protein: CASSLDPTSTDTQYF. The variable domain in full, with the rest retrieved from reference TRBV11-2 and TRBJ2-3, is EAGVAQSPRYKIIEKRQSVAFWCNPISGHATLYWYQQILGQGPKLLIQFQNNGVVDDSQLPKDRFSAERLKGVDSTLKIQPAKLEDSAVYLCASSLDPTSTDTQYFGPGTRLTVL.

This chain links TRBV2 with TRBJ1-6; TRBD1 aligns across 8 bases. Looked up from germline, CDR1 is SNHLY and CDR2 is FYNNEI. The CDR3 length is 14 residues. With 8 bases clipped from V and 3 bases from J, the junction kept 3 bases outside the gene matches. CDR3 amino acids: CASRQGHYNSPLHF. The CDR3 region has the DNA TGTGCCAGCCGACAGGGGCACTATAATTCACCCCTCCACTTT.

CDR3 protein: CASSSGGGSRYEQYF. The CDR3 DNA reads TGTGCCAGCAGCTCCGGGGGCGGGAGTCGGTACGAGCAGTACTTC. The chain employs TRBV7-2 and TRBJ2-7; perhaps TRBD2 as D (7 bases). V was clipped by 4 bases and J by 4 bases, with 17 bases between them. Germline-derived CDR1 and CDR2 are SGHTA and FQGNSA. This CDR3 region has 15 residues.

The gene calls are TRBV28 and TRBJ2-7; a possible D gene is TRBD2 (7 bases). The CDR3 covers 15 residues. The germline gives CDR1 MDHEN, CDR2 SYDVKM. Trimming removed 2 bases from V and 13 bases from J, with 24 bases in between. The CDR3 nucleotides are TGTGCCAGCAGTTTAGGTACAGGGAGGGCCCAGGGTACTTACTTC. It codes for CASSLGTGRAQGTYF.

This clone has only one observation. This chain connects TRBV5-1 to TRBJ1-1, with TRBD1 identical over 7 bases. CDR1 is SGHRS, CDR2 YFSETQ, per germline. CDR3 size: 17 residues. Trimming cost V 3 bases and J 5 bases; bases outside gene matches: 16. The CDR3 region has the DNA TGCGCCAGCAGCTCGTCTTCAGGGGGAGGACCGAGGACTGAAGCTTTCTTT. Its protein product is CASSSSSGGGPRTEAFF. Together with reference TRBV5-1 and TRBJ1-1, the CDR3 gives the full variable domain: KAGVTQTPRYLIKTRGQQVTLSCSPISGHRSVSWYQQTPGQGLQFLFEYFSETQRNKGNFPGRFSGRQFSNSRSEMNVSTLELGDSALYLCASSSSSGGGPRTEAFFGQGTRLTVV.

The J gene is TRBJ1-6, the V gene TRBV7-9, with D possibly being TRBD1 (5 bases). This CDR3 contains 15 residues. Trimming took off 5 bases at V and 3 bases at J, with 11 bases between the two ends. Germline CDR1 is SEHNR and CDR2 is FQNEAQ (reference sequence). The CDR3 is CASSEGDRYNSPLHF. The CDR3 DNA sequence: TGTGCCAGCAGCGAAGGGGATCGCTATAATTCACCCCTCCACTTT.